The 20 T cell receptor beta chains below come from one sample, sequenced in a study of shared clonotypes between healthy human individuals. The table came from immunoSEQ multiplex PCR; TCRdb's copy has only in-frame clones and leaves some out. Counted here are approximately 400,000 clones, 96% occurring once; the ten biggest clones make up more than 0.3%. The sample consisted of memory CD8+ T cells sorted from blood. The subset: CD45RO+ cells pooled with CCR7-negative TemRA cells. The origin of the receptors is a man aged 30-40 years in good health.

J is TRBJ2-1 and V is TRBV21-1. TRBV21-1 is reported as a pseudogene. This CDR3 contains 20 residues. The CDR3 reads CASSLPTGTGPREGPDEQFF. In DNA form, the CDR3 reads TGTGCCAGCAGCCTACCCACCGGGACAGGTCCCCGGGAGGGCCCGGATGAGCAGTTCTTC.

The chain carries TRBV12-2 and TRBJ2-7; the listed D gene, TRBD2, was not tested against the DNA. TRBV12-2 is recorded as a pseudogene. The CDR3 contains 16 residues. CDR3 region: CASRLRLLAGDFEQYF. CDR3 coding DNA: TGTGCAAGTCGCTTAAGGTTACTAGCGGGAGATTTCGAGCAGTACTTC.

The chain links TRBV4-2 to TRBJ1-5; TRBD1 is a possible D gene (6 bases). This CDR3 comprises 15 residues. V was trimmed by 2 bases and J by 4 bases, leaving 12 bases between them. Germline-derived CDR1 and CDR2 are LGHNA and YNFKEQ. CDR3: CASSQPTGLNQPQHF. The CDR3 coding sequence is TGTGCCAGCAGCCAACCGACAGGTCTGAATCAGCCCCAGCATTTT.

The chain couples TRBV19 to TRBJ1-5; D is uncertain. The germline V gene encodes CDR1 LNHDA and CDR2 SQIVND (reference sequence). CDR3 length equals 14 residues. Trimming cost V 6 bases and J 4 bases, with 13 bases left between them. In DNA form, the CDR3 reads TGTGCCAGTAGATCCGTTGGCGGAAATCAGCCCCAGCATTTT. This sequence encodes CASRSVGGNQPQHF. Supplemented by reference TRBV19 and TRBJ1-5, the full variable domain reads DGGITQSPKYLFRKEGQNVTLSCEQNLNHDAMYWYRQDPGQGLRLIYYSQIVNDFQKGDIAEGYSVSREKKESFPLTVTSAQKNPTAFYLCASRSVGGNQPQHFGDGTRLSIL.

This chain connects TRBV6-6 to TRBJ2-1; 9 nucleotides agree with TRBD1. Germline values: CDR1 MNHNY, CDR2 SVGAGI (reference sequence). The V segment lost 6 bases and the J segment 7 bases; nucleotides outside the gene matches: 7. CDR3 length equals 14 residues. This CDR3 reads CASRPGQGINEQFF. The CDR3 DNA reads as TGTGCCAGCAGGCCGGGACAGGGAATAAATGAGCAGTTCTTC.

CDR3 region: CASSQDGVTSGSSDEQYF. In DNA form, the CDR3 reads TGTGCCAGCAGCCAAGACGGGGTTACTAGCGGGAGTTCAGACGAGCAGTACTTC. The rearrangement uses TRBV14 and TRBJ2-7, with TRBD2 identical over 11 bases. There are 18 residues in the CDR3. The V segment lost 0 bases and the J segment 5 bases; nucleotides outside the gene matches: 12. Germline V lookup: CDR1 SGHDN, CDR2 FVKESK. Drawing the rest from reference TRBV14 and TRBJ2-7, the complete variable domain is EAGVTQFPSHSVIEKGQTVTLRCDPISGHDNLYWYRRVMGKEIKFLLHFVKESKQDESGMPNNRFLAERTGGTYSTLKVQPAELEDSGVYFCASSQDGVTSGSSDEQYFGPGTRLTVT.

The chain has TRBV5-8 and TRBJ1-4, with D unresolved. The CDR3 runs to 16 residues. Germline V gene sequence: CDR1 SGHTS, CDR2 YDEGEE. The V and J ends lost 2 bases and 0 bases respectively, with 11 bases between them. The chain's CDR3 is CASSFRFTATNEKLFF. The CDR3 nucleotides are TGTGCCAGCAGCTTTCGTTTTACCGCAACTAATGAAAAACTGTTTTTT.

CDR3 nucleotide sequence: TGTGCCAGCAGTGGGGCGGGTAATGAAAAACTGTTTTTT. Translated, it gives CASSGAGNEKLFF. The chain is built from TRBV5-5 and TRBJ1-4, with D tentatively TRBD1 (5 bases). This CDR3 is 13 amino acids long. The V gene lost 5 bases and the J gene lost 4 bases, with 9 bases spanning the gap. The germline V gene encodes CDR1 SGHKS and CDR2 YYEKEE (reference sequence).

J is TRBJ2-3 and V is TRBV11-2; 11 nucleotides line up with TRBD1. The CDR3 spans 16 residues. J lost 6 bases, V lost 2 bases, and 7 bases had no gene match. The germline V gene has CDR1 SGHAT and CDR2 FQNNGV. The CDR3 DNA follows: TGTGCCAGCAGCTTATCCAAAGGGACAGGGGGGGATACGCAGTATTTT. As protein: CASSLSKGTGGDTQYF. Looking up the rest from reference TRBV11-2 and TRBJ2-3 gives the full variable domain: EAGVAQSPRYKIIEKRQSVAFWCNPISGHATLYWYQQILGQGPKLLIQFQNNGVVDDSQLPKDRFSAERLKGVDSTLKIQPAKLEDSAVYLCASSLSKGTGGDTQYFGPGTRLTVL.

The V call is TRBV6-1, the J call TRBJ2-3, with unresolved D. The V end lost 4 bases, the J end lost 5 bases, and 4 bases lay between the germline ends. The germline V gene encodes CDR1 MNHNS and CDR2 SASEGT. The CDR3 covers 11 residues. CDR3 sequence: CASSGLDTQYF. CDR3 DNA sequence: TGTGCCAGCAGTGGACTAGATACGCAGTATTTT.

The CDR3 nucleotides read TGCGCCAGCAGCCGGGACGGAAACACCATATATTTT. It yields the protein CASSRDGNTIYF. The V gene is TRBV5-1, the J gene TRBJ1-3; tentative D call: TRBD1 (5 bases). V lost 4 bases and J 4 bases, leaving 6 bases between the germline ends. The CDR3 has 12 amino acids. Germline V gene lookup returns CDR1 SGHRS and CDR2 YFSETQ. Variable domain in full (rest from reference TRBV5-1 and TRBJ1-3): KAGVTQTPRYLIKTRGQQVTLSCSPISGHRSVSWYQQTPGQGLQFLFEYFSETQRNKGNFPGRFSGRQFSNSRSEMNVSTLELGDSALYLCASSRDGNTIYFGEGSWLTVV.

The chain carries TRBV29-1 and TRBJ2-3; D possibly corresponds to TRBD1 (6 bases). The CDR3 runs to 15 residues. The V end was cut by 0 bases, the J end by 2 bases, with 12 bases between. Germline CDR1 reads SQVTM; CDR2 reads ANQGSEA. As DNA, the CDR3 is TGCAGCGTTGAAGATCCGACAGGTATCACAGATACGCAGTATTTT. Translating it yields CSVEDPTGITDTQYF.

CDR3: CASSISGLGQETQYF. The CDR3 DNA follows: TGTGCCAGTAGTATTTCGGGATTAGGCCAAGAGACCCAGTACTTC. The gene calls are TRBV19 and TRBJ2-5; tentative D call: TRBD2 (5 bases). Deletions cut 3 bases from V and 1 base from J, with 12 bases between. The length of the CDR3 is 15 residues. From germline, CDR1 is LNHDA and CDR2 SQIVND (reference sequence).

This clone occurred once. This chain links TRBV10-1 with TRBJ2-1, with 8 positions matching TRBD2. This CDR3 region has 14 residues. With 5 bases clipped from V and 2 bases from J, the junction kept 2 bases outside the gene matches. Germline V lookup: CDR1 WNHNN, CDR2 SYGVQD (reference sequence). DNA for the CDR3: TGCGCCAGCAGTACACTAGCGGCCTACAATGAGCAGTTCTTC. It encodes CASSTLAAYNEQFF.

V and J are TRBV15 and TRBJ2-3; 10 bases are shared with TRBD1. Germline values: CDR1 LNHNV, CDR2 YYDKDF (reference sequence). J gave up 0 bases and V 8 bases, and 14 bases lay outside the gene matches. The CDR3 totals 18 residues. CDR3 DNA sequence: TGTGCCACCGACCGGGGGAAAGGGACAGGGGCAAGCACAGATACGCAGTATTTT. Its protein product is CATDRGKGTGASTDTQYF.

The gene calls are TRBV19 and TRBJ1-1; no definite D call. The V end lost 3 bases, the J end lost 4 bases, and 15 bases lay between the germline ends. The CDR3 has 15 residues. The V gene's germline CDR1 is LNHDA and CDR2 SQIVND (reference sequence). CDR3 residues: CASSMVPILATEAFF. The CDR3 DNA follows: TGTGCCAGTAGTATGGTTCCAATCTTGGCCACTGAAGCTTTCTTT.

This rearrangement joins TRBV30 to TRBJ2-1, with D possibly TRBD1 on 5 matching bases. The CDR3 is 12 residues long. V was clipped by 5 bases and J by 6 bases, with 11 bases between them. Germline assignment: CDR1 GTSNPN and CDR2 SVGIG (reference sequence). CDR3 residues: CAWLDRSNEQFF. The CDR3 DNA sequence: TGTGCCTGGCTAGACAGATCCAATGAGCAGTTCTTC.

This chain connects TRBV20-1 to TRBJ2-1; the D is unclear. The CDR3 covers 11 residues. Between the trimmed V and J ends, which lost 7 bases and 6 bases, there was a span of 10 bases. Germline loops: CDR1 DFQATT, CDR2 SNEGSKA (reference sequence). In DNA, the CDR3 is TGCAGTGAAGGGAAGGGCAATGAGCAGTTCTTC. Its protein product is CSEGKGNEQFF.

This chain joins TRBV6-1 and TRBJ2-7; 7 nucleotides line up with TRBD1. CDR3 length: 15 amino acids. CDR1 is MNHNS and CDR2 is SASEGT in the germline V gene. J lost 4 bases, V lost 6 bases, and 12 bases had no gene match. CDR3 residues: CASSHSAGTVYEQYF. Here the CDR3 DNA reads TGTGCCAGCAGCCACTCCGCCGGGACAGTTTACGAGCAGTACTTC.

The V gene is TRBV7-9, the J gene TRBJ2-5; no definite D call. Trimming removed 4 bases at V and 1 base at J, with 13 bases between. Germline lookup yields CDR1 SEHNR and CDR2 FQNEAQ (reference sequence). This CDR3 is built from 15 residues. CDR3 sequence reads: CASSSGRIFQETQYF. The CDR3 DNA follows: TGTGCCAGCAGCTCCGGCCGGATCTTCCAAGAGACCCAGTACTTC.